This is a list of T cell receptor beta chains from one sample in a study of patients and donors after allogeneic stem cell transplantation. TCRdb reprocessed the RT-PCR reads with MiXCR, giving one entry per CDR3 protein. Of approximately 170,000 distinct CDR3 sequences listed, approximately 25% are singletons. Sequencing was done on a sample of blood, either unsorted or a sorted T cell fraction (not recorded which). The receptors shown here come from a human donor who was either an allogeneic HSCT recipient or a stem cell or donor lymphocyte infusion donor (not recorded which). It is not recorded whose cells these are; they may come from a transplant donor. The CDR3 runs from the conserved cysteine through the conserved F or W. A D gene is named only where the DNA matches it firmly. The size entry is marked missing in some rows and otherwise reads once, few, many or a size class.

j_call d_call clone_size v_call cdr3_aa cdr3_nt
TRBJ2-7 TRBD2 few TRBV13 CASSLGTSGSFYEQYF TGTGCCAGCAGCTTAGGGACTAGCGGGAGCTTCTACGAGCAGTACTTC
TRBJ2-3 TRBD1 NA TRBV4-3 CASSQTPFTGGFTDTQYF TGCGCCAGCAGCCAGACCCCCTTTACAGGGGGCTTCACAGATACGCAGTATTTT
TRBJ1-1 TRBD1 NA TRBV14 CASSQEGRGLVNTEAFF TGTGCCAGCAGCCAAGAGGGCAGGGGGCTTGTTAACACTGAAGCTTTCTTT
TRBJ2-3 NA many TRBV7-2 CASSLAVGWDTQYF TGTGCCAGCAGCTTAGCCGTGGGATGGGATACGCAGTATTTT
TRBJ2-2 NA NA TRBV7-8 CARGQAGTNTGELFF TGTGCCAGAGGACAGGCGGGAACAAACACCGGGGAGCTGTTTTTT
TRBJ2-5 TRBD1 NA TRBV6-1 CASSAYRGAGQYF TGTGCCAGCAGTGCCTACAGGGGGGCTGGCCAGTACTTC
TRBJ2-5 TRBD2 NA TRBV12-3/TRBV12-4 CASSIGLAWQETQYF TGTGCCAGCAGTATTGGACTAGCTTGGCAAGAGACCCAGTACTTC
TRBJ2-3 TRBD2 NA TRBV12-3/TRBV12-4 CASSFGGGGTDTQYF TGTGCCAGCAGTTTCGGGGGGGGAGGCACAGATACGCAGTATTTT
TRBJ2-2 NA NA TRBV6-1 CASWRGRNTGELFF TGTGCCAGCTGGCGTGGTAGGAACACCGGGGAGCTGTTTTTT
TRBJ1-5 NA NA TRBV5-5 CASTDYFGGQPQHF TGTGCCAGCACCGACTACTTCGGGGGTCAGCCCCAGCATTTT
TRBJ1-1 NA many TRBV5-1 CASSLEFGHLNTEAFF TGCGCCAGCAGCTTGGAATTTGGACATTTGAACACTGAAGCTTTCTTT
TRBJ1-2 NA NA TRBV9 CASSGGVGGYTF TGTGCCAGCAGCGGAGGGGTGGGAGGCTACACCTTC
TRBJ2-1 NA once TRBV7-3 CASSLPRDTSSYNEQFF TGTGCCAGCAGCTTACCCCGGGACACGAGCTCCTACAATGAGCAGTTCTTC
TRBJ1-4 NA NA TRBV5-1 CASSLDREIEKLFF TGCGCCAGCAGCTTGGACAGGGAAATTGAAAAACTGTTTTTT
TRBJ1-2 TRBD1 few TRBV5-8 CASSYPGQHIYYGYTF TGTGCCAGCAGCTACCCGGGACAGCACATTTACTATGGCTACACCTTC
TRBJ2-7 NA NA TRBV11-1 CASSLKDHEVYYEQYF TGTGCCAGCAGCTTAAAAGACCACGAAGTTTACTACGAGCAGTACTTC
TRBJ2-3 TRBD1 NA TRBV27 CASSNQPGQGISDTQYF TGTGCCAGCAGTAACCAACCGGGACAGGGGATCTCAGATACGCAGTATTTT
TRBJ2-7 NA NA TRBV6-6 CASSAALYEQYF TGTGCCAGCAGTGCCGCCCTCTACGAGCAGTACTTC
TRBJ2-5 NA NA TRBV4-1 CASSHVQFGIQETQYF TGCGCCAGCAGCCACGTTCAATTCGGTATCCAAGAGACCCAGTACTTC
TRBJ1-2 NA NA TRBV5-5 CASSPGGSFYGYTF TGTGCCAGCAGCCCTGGGGGTAGTTTCTATGGCTACACCTTC
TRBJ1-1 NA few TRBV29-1 CSGTVGGGTEAFF TGCAGCGGTACCGTTGGGGGGGGCACTGAAGCTTTCTTT
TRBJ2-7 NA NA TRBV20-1 CSARGDASYEQYF TGCAGTGCTAGAGGGGACGCCTCCTACGAGCAGTACTTC
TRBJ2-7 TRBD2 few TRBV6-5 CASSHGGAPYEQYF TGTGCCAGCAGCCACGGGGGGGCACCCTACGAGCAGTACTTC
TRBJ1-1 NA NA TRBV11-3 CASAGESTEAFF TGTGCCAGCGCCGGAGAGTCCACTGAAGCTTTCTTT
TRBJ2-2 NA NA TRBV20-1 CSARGGIGELFF TGCAGTGCTAGAGGCGGGATCGGGGAGCTGTTTTTT
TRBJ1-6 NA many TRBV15 CATSTVYYSPLHF TGTGCCACCAGCACGGTTTATTATTCACCCCTCCACTTT
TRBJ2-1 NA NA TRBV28 CASSLGGEPYNEQFF TGTGCCAGCAGTTTGGGCGGGGAACCATACAATGAGCAGTTCTTC
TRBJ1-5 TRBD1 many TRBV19 CASSSTGGGQPQHF TGTGCCAGTAGCTCGACAGGGGGCGGACAGCCCCAGCATTTT
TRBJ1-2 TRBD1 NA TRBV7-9 CASSPPPTGTDYGYTF TGTGCCAGCAGCCCGCCACCCACCGGGACAGACTATGGCTACACCTTC
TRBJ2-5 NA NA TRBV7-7 CASSITRDRYQETQYF TGTGCTAGCAGCATAACCCGGGACCGATACCAAGAGACCCAGTACTTC
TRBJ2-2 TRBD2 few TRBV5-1 CASSLSSGVTGELFF TGCGCCAGCAGCTTGTCAAGCGGGGTGACCGGGGAGCTGTTTTTT
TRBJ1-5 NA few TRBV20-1 CSARANNQPQHF TGCAGTGCTAGAGCCAACAATCAGCCCCAGCATTTT
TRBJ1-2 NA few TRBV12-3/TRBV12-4 CASSKGGYTF TGTGCCAGCAGTAAGGGGGGCTACACCTTC
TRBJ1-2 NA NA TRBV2 CASRGIDSPYGYTF TGTGCCAGCCGGGGAATTGACAGCCCCTATGGCTACACCTTC
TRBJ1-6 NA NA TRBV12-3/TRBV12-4 CASTLQGGPLHF TGTGCCAGCACTTTACAGGGAGGACCCCTCCACTTT
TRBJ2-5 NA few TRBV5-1 CASSLRGAQETQYF TGCGCCAGCAGCTTGCGGGGGGCACAAGAGACCCAGTACTTC
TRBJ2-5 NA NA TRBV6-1 CASSWRVQETQYF TGTGCCAGCAGTTGGAGGGTCCAAGAGACCCAGTACTTC
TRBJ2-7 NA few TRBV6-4 CASSDPGRNTYEQYF TGTGCCAGCAGTGATCCGGGACGGAATACCTACGAGCAGTACTTC
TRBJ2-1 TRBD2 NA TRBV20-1 CSARWGLAGGGEQFF TGCAGTGCTAGATGGGGACTAGCGGGAGGAGGTGAGCAGTTCTTC
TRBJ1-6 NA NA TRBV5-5 CASSLEVGTANSPLHF TGTGCCAGCAGCTTGGAAGTTGGGACCGCTAATTCACCCCTCCACTTT
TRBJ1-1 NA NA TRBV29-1 CSVAHRLNTEAFF TGCAGCGTTGCACACCGCTTGAACACTGAAGCTTTCTTT
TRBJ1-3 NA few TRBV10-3 CAIRSSGSSGNTIYF TGTGCCATCAGAAGTTCGGGGAGCTCTGGAAACACCATATATTTT
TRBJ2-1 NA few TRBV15 CATSGWTAYNEQFF TGTGCCACCAGCGGTTGGACAGCCTACAATGAGCAGTTCTTC
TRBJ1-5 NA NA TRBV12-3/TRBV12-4 CASRMGTQPQHF TGTGCCAGCAGGATGGGAACTCAGCCCCAGCATTTT
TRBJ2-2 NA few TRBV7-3 CASSSDGELFF TGTGCCAGCAGCTCTGACGGGGAGCTGTTTTTT
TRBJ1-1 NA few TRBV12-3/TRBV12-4 CASSLMTARDTEAFF TGTGCCAGCAGTTTAATGACCGCCAGGGACACTGAAGCTTTCTTT
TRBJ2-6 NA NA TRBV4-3 CASSQDTGGGANVLTF TGCGCCAGCAGCCAAGATACCGGGGGTGGGGCCAACGTCCTGACTTTC
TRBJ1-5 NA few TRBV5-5 CASSLGGRFIQPQHF TGTGCCAGCAGCTTGGGGGGGAGGTTTATACAGCCCCAGCATTTT